The source of this TCR beta chain is a study of blood T cell repertoires in COVID-19. About the research overall: Samples came from the United States, Italy and Spain, spanning acute and convalescent COVID-19. PBMCs, B-cell-depleted T cells, or T cells were the source of the cDNA or gDNA that made up the material.

Authors' methods: Using reference gene primer amplification, nucleated cell counts were estimated. Sequenced by immunoSEQ multiplex PCR; TCRdb stores in-frame clones only, minus some. The DNA was the basis for D and trimming; V, J and clone size are from that table. The sample has 250,000 to 300,000 clones, 65% to 85% seen once. The CDR3 length is 16 residues. The germline V gene has CDR1 SGHTA and CDR2 FQGTGA. Trimming cost V 5 bases and J 2 bases; bases outside gene matches: 6. This sequence originates from an elderly man with acute or convalescent COVID-19. The genes are TRBV7-3 and TRBJ1-5; 10 positions agree with TRBD1. Sequenced: peripheral blood. The CDR3 protein is CASSTSGTGGNQPQHF. CDR3 coding DNA: TGTGCCAGCAGCACATCCGGGACAGGGGGCAATCAGCCCCAGCATTTT.